These T cell receptor beta chains were read from a single sample in a study of T-cell reconstitution after alpha-beta-depleted transplantation in children. A single record per CDR3 protein comes from TCRdb applying MiXCR to the PCR reads. This table holds 700,000 to 950,000 distinct CDR3 sequences, under 20% found once. Material: PBMCs, mostly from graft donor cells, obtained 360 days after TCRalphabeta/CD19-depleted stem cell transplant. The receptors shown here come from a male patient aged 10-17 years who had a stem cell transplant for acute lymphoblastic leukemia, so the T cells may come from the graft donor. The CDR3 runs from the conserved cysteine through the conserved F or W. D genes are given only for firm matches. Rows give clone size only sometimes, using once, few, many, or a class for an expanded clone.

J,V,D,size,DNA,CDR3
TRBJ1-1,TRBV27,-,few,TGTGCCAGCAGCTTACACTCTTGGGGGGGAGCTTTCTTT,CASSLHSWGGAFF
TRBJ2-7,TRBV27,TRBD1,-,TGTGCCAGCAGTTTGCTCCCATTCGGACAGGGCCGCGAGCAGTACTTC,CASSLLPFGQGREQYF
TRBJ1-1,TRBV5-8,-,many,TGTGCCAGCAGCCCAAGATGGGCGGCCAGCACTGAAGCTTTCTTT,CASSPRWAASTEAFF
TRBJ2-7,TRBV7-9,-,-,TGTGCCAGCAGCTTAGCAACCCCAGAGGGGCAGTACTTC,CASSLATPEGQYF
TRBJ2-1,TRBV12-3/TRBV12-4,TRBD2,few,TGTGCCAGCAGACGAAGGGCTAGCGGACCCTCCATTTACTACAATGAGCAGTTCTTC,CASRRRASGPSIYYNEQFF
TRBJ2-1,TRBV25-1,-,few,TGTGCCAGCAGTGTCCTAGTCAATGAGCAGTTCTTC,CASSVLVNEQFF
TRBJ1-5,TRBV12-3/TRBV12-4,TRBD1,many,TGTGCCAGCAAGAAGCAATCCGGGACAGGGGTCAATCAGCCCCAGCATTTT,CASKKQSGTGVNQPQHF
TRBJ1-4,TRBV5-1,-,-,TGCGCCAGCACCCCCTCGGGCAGTTTAAATGAAAAACTGTTTTTT,CASTPSGSLNEKLFF
TRBJ2-1,TRBV30,TRBD1,few,TGTGCCTGCGTGGTAGCCTTGACAGGGAATGAGCAGTTCTTC,CACVVALTGNEQFF
TRBJ2-7,TRBV13,-,once,TGTGCCAGCAGCTTCTTTATAAGCTCCTACGAGCAGTACTTC,CASSFFISSYEQYF
TRBJ2-7,TRBV20-1,TRBD1,few,TGCAGTGCTAGACTCACCGGGACAGGGCGGAATGAGCAGTACTTC,CSARLTGTGRNEQYF
TRBJ2-2,TRBV4-2,-,many,TGTGCCAGCAGCCAATCCAAGGGGACCGAAGAGCTGTTTTTT,CASSQSKGTEELFF
TRBJ2-7,TRBV4-1,-,many,TGCGCCAGCAGCCTTCAGGGAGCAGGCTACGAGCAGTACTTC,CASSLQGAGYEQYF
TRBJ2-6,TRBV6-1,-,-,TGTGCCAGCAGCCAAGGACAGTCCTCTGGGGCCAACGTCCTGACTTTC,CASSQGQSSGANVLTF
TRBJ2-7,TRBV25-1,-,few,TGTGCCAGCAGTGCCCCGCCGGGACTTCAGTTCGGGCAGTACTTC,CASSAPPGLQFGQYF
TRBJ2-7,TRBV7-2,TRBD2,-,TGTGCCAGCAGCTTACGTGGTAGCGGGGGATTCTACGAGCAGTACTTC,CASSLRGSGGFYEQYF
TRBJ2-7,TRBV7-8,TRBD1,-,TGTGCCAGCAGCAACCGGGACAGTTCCTACGAGCAGTACTTC,CASSNRDSSYEQYF
TRBJ1-3,TRBV14,-,-,TGTGCCAGCAGCCAAGCCCCCCGCTCTGGAAACACCATATATTTT,CASSQAPRSGNTIYF
TRBJ2-5,TRBV9,TRBD1,-,TGTGCCAGCAGCGTAGACATCGGGACAGGGAAAGAGACCCAGTACTTC,CASSVDIGTGKETQYF
TRBJ2-2,TRBV12-3/TRBV12-4,TRBD2,few,TGTGCCAGCAGTTTACGCGGGAGGGCCGACACCGGGGAGCTGTTTTTT,CASSLRGRADTGELFF
TRBJ2-7,TRBV4-1,-,few,TGCGCCAGCAGCCAAGAACTAGTAGTGGCCTTCCACGAGCAGTACTTC,CASSQELVVAFHEQYF
TRBJ2-2,TRBV27,-,-,TGTGCCAGCAGTTTACAGCGGGCCCCTCCCGGGGAGCTGTTTTTT,CASSLQRAPPGELFF
TRBJ2-3,TRBV7-2,TRBD2,-,TGTGCCAGCACCACCCGGGGGGGGTTCACAGATACGCAGTATTTT,CASTTRGGFTDTQYF
TRBJ2-7,TRBV6-5,-,-,TGTGCCAGCAGTTACCGAAGGCAGTCCTACGAGCAGTACTTC,CASSYRRQSYEQYF
TRBJ1-6,TRBV21-1,-,-,TGTGCCAGCAGCAAAGGATGGATTTGGACAGGCTATAATTCACCCCTCCACTTT,CASSKGWIWTGYNSPLHF
TRBJ2-7,TRBV11-2,-,-,TGTGCCAGCAGCTTAAAGCGGGTCTACTACGAGCAGTACTTC,CASSLKRVYYEQYF
TRBJ2-7,TRBV27,-,-,TGTGCCAGCAGGGGCGTGGGCAGTTCCTACGAGCAGTACTTC,CASRGVGSSYEQYF
TRBJ2-1,TRBV10-2,-,-,TGCGCCAGCGAGGGGCTAGCCGGAATTGGCAATGAGCAGTTCTTC,CASEGLAGIGNEQFF
TRBJ2-5,TRBV29-1,-,-,TGCAGCGTTGAAAAGGGGTGGAGAGAGACCCAGTACTTC,CSVEKGWRETQYF
TRBJ1-4,TRBV7-9,-,many,TGTGCCAGCAGCCTGCCAAATGAAAAACTGTTTTTT,CASSLPNEKLFF
TRBJ2-3,TRBV6-4,-,-,TGTGCCAGCAGTGACCAGAATTGGGGATGGGGGCAGTATTTT,CASSDQNWGWGQYF
TRBJ2-3,TRBV6-5,-,-,TGTGCCAGCAGTTACTCGAAGTCGGGATCGCCGCCAAGCACAGATACGCAGTATTTT,CASSYSKSGSPPSTDTQYF
TRBJ2-1,TRBV7-6,-,-,TGTGCCAGCAGCTTTATAAGTTCCTACAATGAGCAGTTCTTC,CASSFISSYNEQFF
TRBJ2-3,TRBV12-3/TRBV12-4,-,once,TGTGCCAGCAAGGGAAAAACAAGAAGCACAGATACGCAGTATTTT,CASKGKTRSTDTQYF
TRBJ2-7,TRBV29-1,-,-,TGCAGCGTTGAGGGGGAAAGCTACGAGCAGTACTTC,CSVEGESYEQYF
TRBJ2-2,TRBV7-3,-,-,TGTGCCAGCTCCCTCCAGGCAGGGTCGAACACCGGGGAGCTGTTTTTT,CASSLQAGSNTGELFF